This T cell receptor beta chain stems from a study of vaccination and CD4 T cells after COVID-19. Points from the study as a whole: Convalescent participants were relatively few, and none had early post-infection timepoints studied. Among those convalescent, a median 86.3% of reactive clones emerged solely post-vaccination.

To note about this clonotype: Its specificity is not known.

PCR positivity was dated March to December 2020, before US Alpha, Beta and Delta variants. The ends were cut back, 1 base at V and 3 bases at J, with 10 bases in the middle. CDR3 size: 14 residues. Per the germline V gene, CDR1 is DFQATT and CDR2 is SNEGSKA (reference sequence). One entry per CDR3 protein results from TCRdb running MiXCR on the PCR reads. The table records around 16,000 distinct CDR3 sequences, roughly two thirds of them present only once. The chain recombines TRBV20-1 with TRBJ2-1, with no clear D. The TCR comes from a human donor who had recovered from COVID-19. Sequencing was performed on CD4+ T cells from blood, taken after SARS-CoV-2 vaccination. The CDR3 is CSARGPRIYNEQFF. The CDR3 region has the DNA TGCAGTGCTAGAGGCCCCCGAATCTACAATGAGCAGTTCTTC.